This TCR beta chain appears in the sequencing data of a study of blood T cells in healthy people across ages. With regard to this clonotype: What it recognizes is unknown.

Per germline, CDR1 SGHTA and CDR2 FQGNSA. Losses at the gene ends were 5 bases for V and 11 bases for J; bases not matched to a gene: 12. CDR3 size: 13 residues. Through a sample-barcoded 5' primer and a J-beta primer mix, a second PCR was run for roughly 7 to 11 cycles. TCRdb called the 5' RACE reads again in MiXCR, with one record for every CDR3 protein. The sample lists about 1.6 million distinct CDR3 sequences; around 35% were seen once. Each sample had at least 6 million PBMCs isolated. Study findings and constraints: Per million T cells, the diversity of TCR beta decreased roughly linearly as age advanced. Unsorted PBMC input precluded a conclusive naive versus antigen-experienced comparison.

Sequencing was carried out using blood. The V call is TRBV7-2, the J call TRBJ2-7, with TRBD1 matching over 7 bases. The sequence came from a woman in her twenties or thirties in good health. This CDR3 is CASSPLGQGDKYF. CDR3 nucleotides: TGTGCCAGCAGCCCACTTGGTCAGGGGGATAAGTACTTC.